This entry is about one T cell receptor (beta chain). This entry belongs to a study of cytomegalovirus exposure and HLA in healthy donors. The CDR3 length is 13 residues. V lost 4 bases to trimming and J lost 4 bases; unmatched junction nucleotides: 5. Germline CDR1 reads SGHRS; CDR2 reads YFSETQ. PCR amplification relied on 60 Vbeta primers (plus 13 Jbeta primers). Method: immunoSEQ multiplex PCR; TCRdb's copy keeps in-frame clones and lacks some. The sample carries some 71,000 clones, roughly four fifths recorded once. The sample consisted of PBMCs. This chain links TRBV5-1 with TRBJ2-7, with TRBD1 matching 7 bases. The clonotype was recovered from a woman aged 25 to 39 in good health and CMV-seropositive. The CDR3 reads CASSTGQRYEQYF. Written as DNA, the CDR3 is TGCGCCAGCAGCACGGGACAGCGTTACGAGCAGTACTTC.